One sample yielded the 26 T cell receptor beta chains listed below, sequenced in a study of OX40 agonist ivuxolimab in advanced cancers. The table came from immunoSEQ multiplex PCR; TCRdb's copy has only in-frame clones and leaves some out. The sample shows under 50,000 clones, roughly nine tenths of them seen only once. The source material was CD4+ or CD8+ T cells sorted from blood, sampled in a trial of the OX40 agonist ivuxolimab. Receptors were obtained from an adult with an advanced solid tumor such as melanoma, head and neck, liver or kidney cancer.

This chain connects TRBV28 to TRBJ1-2; D unclear. The CDR3 runs to 15 residues. Looked up from germline, CDR1 is MDHEN and CDR2 is SYDVKM. Deletions cut 5 bases from V and 8 bases from J, with 21 bases between. In nucleotides, the CDR3 is TGTGCCAGCAGTCCACCTACGGACCTTAGCGAAGGCTACACCTTC. It encodes CASSPPTDLSEGYTF.

The chain is built from TRBV5-6 and TRBJ2-6; tentative D call: TRBD2 (5 bases). With 2 bases removed from V and 0 bases from J, the gap between germline ends came to 9 bases. Germline V gene lookup returns CDR1 SGHDT and CDR2 YYEEEE. The CDR3 loop spans 16 amino acids. CDR3: CASSFRGSSGANVLTF. CDR3 nucleotide sequence: TGTGCCAGCAGCTTTCGGGGTTCCTCTGGGGCCAACGTCCTGACTTTC. Based on the CDR3 plus reference TRBV5-6 and TRBJ2-6, the full variable domain is DAGVTQSPTHLIKTRGQQVTLRCSPKSGHDTVSWYQQALGQGPQFIFQYYEEEERQRGNFPDRFSGHQFPNYSSELNVNALLLGDSALYLCASSFRGSSGANVLTFGAGSRLTVL.

This sequence joins TRBV6-6 and TRBJ1-4, with 8 bases fitting TRBD1. In germline, CDR1 is MNHNY, CDR2 SVGAGI (reference sequence). V lost 5 bases and J lost 14; bases outside the gene matches: 4. The CDR3 runs to 11 residues. CDR3 sequence reads: CASSVTGDLFF. The CDR3 DNA reads TGTGCCAGCAGTGTGACAGGGGATCTGTTTTTT.

This clone was seen once. This chain connects TRBV29-1 to TRBJ1-1; D uncertain. The CDR3 is made up of 15 amino acids. The germline V gene has CDR1 SQVTM and CDR2 ANQGSEA. V was shortened by 2 bases and J by 8 bases, with 21 bases between the two germline ends. CDR3 coding DNA: TGCAGCGTTGAACTCAGGCGTGGCCCTCGGGCCGAAGCTTTCTTT. Translated: CSVELRRGPRAEAFF.

This rearrangement joins TRBV7-3 to TRBJ2-1; D gene ambiguous. Trimming took 2 bases from V and 0 from J, leaving 8 bases between them. CDR3 size: 15 residues. The germline gives CDR1 SGHTA, CDR2 FQGTGA. CDR3 protein: CASSLLVSSYNEQFF. Here the CDR3 DNA reads TGTGCCAGCAGCTTACTAGTAAGCTCCTACAATGAGCAGTTCTTC.

The chain recombines TRBV2 with TRBJ1-1; D gene unclear. The CDR3 loop spans 13 amino acids. V was pared by 8 bases and J by 4 bases, with 14 bases between. Germline V CDR1 and CDR2: SNHLY, FYNNEI. DNA for the CDR3: TGTGCCAGCTCCGGTGGGGTTAGCACTGAAGCTTTCTTT. Translated: CASSGGVSTEAFF.

A remark on this clone: The junction does not match germline at one end; this may be a read error. This sequence joins TRBV7-7 and TRBJ2-5; D unclear. The closer fit of TRBJ2-7 to the DNA end suggests the J call may be wrong. Germline-derived CDR1 and CDR2 are SSHAT and FNYEAQ (reference sequence). CDR3 length equals 13 residues. CDR3 in DNA: TGTGCTAGCAGCCTCTTTGGGTCCTACGAGCAGTACTTC. This encodes CASSLFGSYEQYF.

The chain combines TRBV5-4 with TRBJ2-7; 9 positions match TRBD1. Germline lookup yields CDR1 SGHNT and CDR2 YYREEE (reference sequence). The CDR3 covers 14 residues. V shed 4 bases and J 5 bases; nucleotides not matched to a gene: 7. CDR3 DNA: TGTGCCAGCAGCAAAACAGGGGGCGCGAACGAGCAGTACTTC. Protein product: CASSKTGGANEQYF.

This clone has a count of ten or more. The chain links TRBV6-5 to TRBJ1-2; 8 bases are a match to TRBD1. CDR1 is MNHEY and CDR2 is SVGAGI in the germline V gene. Unmatched junction bases numbered 12, after V lost 4 bases and J lost 8 bases. The CDR3 totals 15 residues. DNA for the CDR3: TGTGCCAGCAGTTCATTCGTCCAGGGGGCTCGGGGCTACACCTTC. Protein: CASSSFVQGARGYTF.

This clone has a single count. The chain is built from TRBV10-3 and TRBJ2-2, with a tentative D call TRBD2 (6 bases). V shed 4 bases and J shed 0 bases, with 6 bases lying between them. CDR3 length equals 14 residues. Germline V gene data show CDR1 as ENHRY and CDR2 as SYGVKD. CDR3 loop: CAISAGANTGELFF. CDR3 bases: TGTGCCATCAGTGCGGGAGCGAACACCGGGGAGCTGTTTTTT.

The V gene is TRBV28, the J gene TRBJ1-2; the D gene is possibly TRBD1 (6 bases). Per the germline V gene, CDR1 is MDHEN and CDR2 is SYDVKM. The CDR3 sequence is 15 residues long. Trimming removed 8 bases from V and 2 bases from J, with 18 bases in between. In DNA, the CDR3 is TGTGCCAGCGTACCACTCGGGGGGGCGAACTATGGCTACACCTTC. It codes for CASVPLGGANYGYTF.

V and J are TRBV4-2 and TRBJ2-7, with 7 bases fitting TRBD1. Trimming removed 6 bases from V and 3 bases from J; junction bases left unmatched: 11. This CDR3 spans 15 amino acids. Germline V gene sequence: CDR1 LGHNA, CDR2 YNFKEQ. The CDR3 reads CASSHTTTGNYEQYF. The CDR3 DNA follows: TGTGCCAGCAGTCACACTACGACAGGGAACTACGAGCAGTACTTC.

The CDR3 coding sequence is TGTGCCAGCAGCTTGTTTGACAGAAACTATGGCTACACCTTC. Translated: CASSLFDRNYGYTF. The rearrangement links TRBV5-4 to TRBJ1-2; tentatively, D is TRBD1 (5 bases). The CDR3 has 14 amino acids. CDR1 and CDR2 (germline): SGHNT, YYREEE (reference sequence). V was trimmed by 1 base and J by 2 bases, leaving 9 bases between them. Filled out from reference TRBV5-4 and TRBJ1-2, the complete variable domain reads ETGVTQSPTHLIKTRGQQVTLRCSSQSGHNTVSWYQQALGQGPQFIFQYYREEENGRGNFPPRFSGLQFPNYSSELNVNALELDDSALYLCASSLFDRNYGYTFGSGTRLTVV.

This clone was observed once. The genes are TRBV11-2 and TRBJ2-3; maybe TRBD2 (6 bases). The CDR3 is made up of 15 amino acids. V lost 0 bases and J 4 bases, leaving 11 bases between the germline ends. CDR1 and CDR2 from the germline V gene are SGHAT and FQNNGV. CDR3 amino acids: CASSLDAGLADTQYF. Written as DNA, the CDR3 is TGTGCCAGCAGCTTAGATGCGGGGTTGGCAGATACGCAGTATTTT.

V and J are TRBV4-1 and TRBJ1-4, with 11 nucleotides matching TRBD1. The CDR3 spans 16 residues. The V gene's germline CDR1 is MGHRA and CDR2 YSYEKL. V shed 2 bases, J shed 8 bases, and the junction held 7 bases outside the gene matches. The CDR3 spells CASSQNRDRGREKLFF. In nucleotides, the CDR3 is TGCGCCAGCAGCCAAAACAGGGACAGGGGGAGAGAAAAACTGTTTTTT.

The table lists this clone with a count of one. V is TRBV6-1 and J is TRBJ2-2; possible D gene TRBD1, 6 bases. This CDR3 region has 13 residues. Trimming left V 4 bases short and J 7 bases short, with 10 bases between. The germline V gene has CDR1 MNHNS and CDR2 SASEGT. CDR3 DNA: TGTGCCAGCAGTGTACAGGGTCACGGGGAGCTGTTTTTT. This sequence encodes CASSVQGHGELFF.

The chain combines TRBV19 with TRBJ2-3; D is undetermined. Trimming took 5 bases from V and 0 from J, leaving 9 bases between them. CDR3 length: 14 amino acids. Per the germline V gene, CDR1 is LNHDA and CDR2 is SQIVND (reference sequence). CDR3 in DNA: TGTGCCAGTAGTGGGAAAGGAAGCACAGATACGCAGTATTTT. This codes for CASSGKGSTDTQYF.

The chain has TRBV4-1 and TRBJ2-7; 7 positions agree with TRBD2. With V trimmed by 2 bases and J by 1 base, 2 bases remained unmatched. Germline V gene lookup returns CDR1 MGHRA and CDR2 YSYEKL. This CDR3 region has 14 residues. CDR3 coding DNA: TGCGCCAGCAGCCAAACGGGGGGTTCCTACGAGCAGTACTTC. As protein: CASSQTGGSYEQYF.

This chain connects TRBV10-3 to TRBJ2-5; the match to TRBD2 covers 9 bases. The CDR3 spans 15 residues. Per the germline V gene, CDR1 is ENHRY and CDR2 is SYGVKD. Unmatched junction bases numbered 6, after V lost 2 bases and J lost 5 bases. The CDR3 reads CAISEGIAGVETQYF. The CDR3 nucleotides are TGTGCCATCAGTGAGGGGATAGCGGGAGTGGAGACCCAGTACTTC.

The chain recombines TRBV7-2 with TRBJ1-2, with D tentatively TRBD1 (6 bases). Germline V gives CDR1 SGHTA, CDR2 FQGNSA. V gave up 4 bases and J gave up 5 bases, with 20 bases separating them. There are 16 residues in the CDR3. The CDR3 nucleotides are TGTGCCAGCAGCTCCTGGACTGGGACACACCTTTATGGCTACACCTTC. Its translation: CASSSWTGTHLYGYTF.

This clone turned up a few times. The rearrangement joins TRBV12-5 to TRBJ2-2; the D gene is possibly TRBD1 (5 bases). The CDR3 extends over 14 amino acids. Per germline, CDR1 LGHNT and CDR2 FRNRAP. CDR3 DNA sequence: TGTGCCCAACCTGGGGCCGAAGGGTCCGGGGAGCTGTTTTTT. The encoded protein is CAQPGAEGSGELFF.

The chain carries TRBV7-8 and TRBJ1-5, with D uncertain. CDR3 size: 16 residues. Germline values: CDR1 SGHVS, CDR2 FQNEAQ. The V end lost 5 bases, the J end lost 0 bases, and 14 bases lay between the germline ends. The CDR3 DNA sequence: TGTGCCAGCAGCGTTGTTTGGACTCATAGCAATCAGCCCCAGCATTTT. It translates to CASSVVWTHSNQPQHF. Full variable domain (rest looked up from reference TRBV7-8 and TRBJ1-5): GAGVSQSPRYKVAKRGQDVALRCDPISGHVSLFWYQQALGQGPEFLTYFQNEAQLDKSGLPSDRFFAERPEGSVSTLKIQRTQQEDSAVYLCASSVVWTHSNQPQHFGDGTRLSIL.

V and J are TRBV6-5 and TRBJ2-2; TRBD1 is a possible D gene (5 bases). Trimming pared 6 bases from V and 4 bases from J, leaving 15 bases between. The CDR3 loop spans 15 amino acids. From germline, CDR1 is MNHEY and CDR2 SVGAGI. In DNA, the CDR3 is TGTGCCAGCAGGCAGAACGCAGGGTCCACCGGGGAGCTGTTTTTT. Translation gives CASRQNAGSTGELFF.

In its sample, this clone was seen a few times. J is TRBJ1-2 and V is TRBV6-1; tentative D call: TRBD1 (6 bases). Germline CDR1 MNHNS, CDR2 SASEGT. V was trimmed by 3 bases and J by 4 bases, leaving 6 bases between them. The length of the CDR3 is 12 residues. Written as DNA, the CDR3 is TGTGCCAGCAGTGACAGGGGCTATGGCTACACCTTC. It specifies CASSDRGYGYTF.

This clone was seen once. The chain links TRBV7-9 to TRBJ1-6; D gene ambiguous. The ends were cut back, 1 base at V and 15 bases at J, with 13 bases in the middle. CDR1 is SEHNR and CDR2 is FQNEAQ in the germline V gene (reference sequence). The CDR3 has 13 amino acids. The DNA of the CDR3 is TGTGCCAGCAGCTTAGGCGTCGGAGGCGACCTCCACTTT. It is translated as CASSLGVGGDLHF.

CDR3 nucleotides: TGTGCCAGCAGCTCCTACCCTTTTGAGCAGTTCTTC. This encodes CASSSYPFEQFF. V usage is TRBV11-2 and J usage is TRBJ2-1; D not resolved. The CDR3 is made up of 12 amino acids. The germline V gene has CDR1 SGHAT and CDR2 FQNNGV. The ends were cut back, 4 bases at V and 9 bases at J, with 10 bases in the middle.